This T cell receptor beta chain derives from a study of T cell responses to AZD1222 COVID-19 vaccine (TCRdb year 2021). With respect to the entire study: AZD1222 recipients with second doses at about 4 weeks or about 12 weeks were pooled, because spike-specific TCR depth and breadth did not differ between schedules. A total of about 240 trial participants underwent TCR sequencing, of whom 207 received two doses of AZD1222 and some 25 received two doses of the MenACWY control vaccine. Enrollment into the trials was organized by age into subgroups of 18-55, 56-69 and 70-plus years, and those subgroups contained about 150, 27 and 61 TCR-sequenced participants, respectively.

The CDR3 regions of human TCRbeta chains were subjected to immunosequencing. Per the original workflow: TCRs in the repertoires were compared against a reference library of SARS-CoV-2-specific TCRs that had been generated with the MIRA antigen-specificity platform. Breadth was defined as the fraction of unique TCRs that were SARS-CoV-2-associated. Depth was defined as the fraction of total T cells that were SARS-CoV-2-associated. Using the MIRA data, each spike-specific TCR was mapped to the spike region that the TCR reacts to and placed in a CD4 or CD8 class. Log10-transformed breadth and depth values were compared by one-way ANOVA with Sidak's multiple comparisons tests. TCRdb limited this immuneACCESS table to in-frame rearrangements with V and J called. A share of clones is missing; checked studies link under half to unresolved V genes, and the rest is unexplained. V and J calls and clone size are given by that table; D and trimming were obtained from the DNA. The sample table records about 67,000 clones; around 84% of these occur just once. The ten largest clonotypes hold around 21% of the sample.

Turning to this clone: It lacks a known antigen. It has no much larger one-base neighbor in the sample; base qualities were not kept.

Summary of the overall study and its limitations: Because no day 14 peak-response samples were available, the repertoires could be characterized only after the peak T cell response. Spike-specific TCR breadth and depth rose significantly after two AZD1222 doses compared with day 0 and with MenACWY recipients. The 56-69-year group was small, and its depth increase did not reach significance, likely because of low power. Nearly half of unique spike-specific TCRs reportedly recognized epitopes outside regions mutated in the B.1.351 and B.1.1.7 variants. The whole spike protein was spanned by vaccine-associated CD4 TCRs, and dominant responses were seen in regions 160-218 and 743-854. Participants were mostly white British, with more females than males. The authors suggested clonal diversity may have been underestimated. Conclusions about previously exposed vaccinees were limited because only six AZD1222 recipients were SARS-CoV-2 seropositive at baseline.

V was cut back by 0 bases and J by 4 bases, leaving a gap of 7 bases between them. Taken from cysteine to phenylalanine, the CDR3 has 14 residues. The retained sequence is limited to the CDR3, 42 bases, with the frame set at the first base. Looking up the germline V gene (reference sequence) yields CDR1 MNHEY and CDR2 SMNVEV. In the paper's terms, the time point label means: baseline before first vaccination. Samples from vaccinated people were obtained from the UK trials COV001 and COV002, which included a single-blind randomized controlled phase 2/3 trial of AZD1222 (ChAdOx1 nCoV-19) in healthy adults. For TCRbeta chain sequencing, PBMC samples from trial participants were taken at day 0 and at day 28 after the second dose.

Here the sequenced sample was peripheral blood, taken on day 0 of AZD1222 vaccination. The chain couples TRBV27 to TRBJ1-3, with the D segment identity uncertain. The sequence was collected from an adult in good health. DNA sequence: TGTGCCAGCAGTTTATCAGGGTCCGGAAACACCATATATTTT. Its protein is CASSLSGSGNTIYF.